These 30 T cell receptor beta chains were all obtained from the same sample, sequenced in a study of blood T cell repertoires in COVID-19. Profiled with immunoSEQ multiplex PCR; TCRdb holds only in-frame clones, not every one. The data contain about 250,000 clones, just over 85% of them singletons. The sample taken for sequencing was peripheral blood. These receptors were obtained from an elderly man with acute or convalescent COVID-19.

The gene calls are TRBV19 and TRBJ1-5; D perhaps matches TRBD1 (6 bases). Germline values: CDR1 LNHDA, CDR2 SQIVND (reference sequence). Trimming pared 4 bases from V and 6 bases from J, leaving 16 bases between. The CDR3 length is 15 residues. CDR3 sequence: CASSTGVGAGQPQHF. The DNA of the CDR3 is TGTGCCAGTAGTACCGGAGTGGGGGCAGGTCAGCCCCAGCATTTT.

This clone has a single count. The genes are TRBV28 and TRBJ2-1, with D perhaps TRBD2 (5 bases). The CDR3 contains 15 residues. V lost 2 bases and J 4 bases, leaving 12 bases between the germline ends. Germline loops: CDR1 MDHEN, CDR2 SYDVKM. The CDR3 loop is CASSLGGRFYNEQFF. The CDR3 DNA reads TGTGCCAGCAGTTTAGGAGGCAGGTTTTACAATGAGCAGTTCTTC.

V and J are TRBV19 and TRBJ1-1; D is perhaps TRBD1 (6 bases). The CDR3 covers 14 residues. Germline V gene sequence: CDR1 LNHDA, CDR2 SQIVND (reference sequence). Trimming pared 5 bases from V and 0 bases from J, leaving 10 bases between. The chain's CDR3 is CASSGQYMNTEAFF. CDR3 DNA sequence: TGTGCCAGTAGTGGACAGTACATGAACACTGAAGCTTTCTTT.

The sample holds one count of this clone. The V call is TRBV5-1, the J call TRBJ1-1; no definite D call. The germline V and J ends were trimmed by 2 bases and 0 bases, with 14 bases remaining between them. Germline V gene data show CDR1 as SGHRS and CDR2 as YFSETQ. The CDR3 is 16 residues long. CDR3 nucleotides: TGCGCCAGCAGCTTCTCAGAAGGAGGTATGAACACTGAAGCTTTCTTT. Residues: CASSFSEGGMNTEAFF.

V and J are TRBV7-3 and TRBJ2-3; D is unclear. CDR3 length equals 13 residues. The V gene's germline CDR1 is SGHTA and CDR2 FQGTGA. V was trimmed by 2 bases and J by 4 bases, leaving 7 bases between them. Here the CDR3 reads CASSLREADTQYF. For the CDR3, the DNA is TGTGCCAGCAGCTTACGAGAGGCAGATACGCAGTATTTT.

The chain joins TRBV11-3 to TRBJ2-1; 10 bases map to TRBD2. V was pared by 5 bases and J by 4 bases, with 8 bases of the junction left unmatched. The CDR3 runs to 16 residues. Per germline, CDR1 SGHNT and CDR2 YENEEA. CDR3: CASSLMTSGPYNEQFF. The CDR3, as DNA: TGTGCCAGCAGCCTAATGACTAGCGGGCCATACAATGAGCAGTTCTTC.

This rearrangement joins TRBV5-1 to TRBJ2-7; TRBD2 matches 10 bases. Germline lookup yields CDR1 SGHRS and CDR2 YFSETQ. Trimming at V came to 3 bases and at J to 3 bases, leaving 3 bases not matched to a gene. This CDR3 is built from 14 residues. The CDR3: CASSWTSGFYEQYF. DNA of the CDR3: TGCGCCAGCAGCTGGACTAGCGGCTTCTACGAGCAGTACTTC.

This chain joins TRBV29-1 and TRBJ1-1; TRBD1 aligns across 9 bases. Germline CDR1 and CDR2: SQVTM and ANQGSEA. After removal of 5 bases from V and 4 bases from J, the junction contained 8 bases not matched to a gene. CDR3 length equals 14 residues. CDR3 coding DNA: TGCAGCGTTAGGGGGGGACAGGGCGGCACTGAAGCTTTCTTT. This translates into CSVRGGQGGTEAFF.

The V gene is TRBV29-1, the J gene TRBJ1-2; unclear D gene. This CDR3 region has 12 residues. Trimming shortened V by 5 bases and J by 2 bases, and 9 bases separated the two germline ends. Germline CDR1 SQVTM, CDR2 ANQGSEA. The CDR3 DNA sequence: TGCAGCGTTAGCCACCCGAACTATGGCTACACCTTC. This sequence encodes CSVSHPNYGYTF. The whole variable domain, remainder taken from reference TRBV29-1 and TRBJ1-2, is SAVISQKPSRDICQRGTSLTIQCQVDSQVTMMFWYRQQPGQSLTLIATANQGSEATYESGFVIDKFPISRPNLTFSTLTVSNMSPEDSSIYLCSVSHPNYGYTFGSGTRLTVV.

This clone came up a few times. The CDR3 region has the DNA TGTGCCAGCAGCACCCTGACAGGGGGTACCTATGGCTACACCTTC. It translates to CASSTLTGGTYGYTF. The chain couples TRBV9 to TRBJ1-2, with TRBD1 matching 9 bases. The germline CDR1 and CDR2 sequences are SGDLS and YYNGEE. CDR3 size: 15 residues. V lost 4 bases to trimming and J lost 4 bases; unmatched junction nucleotides: 8.

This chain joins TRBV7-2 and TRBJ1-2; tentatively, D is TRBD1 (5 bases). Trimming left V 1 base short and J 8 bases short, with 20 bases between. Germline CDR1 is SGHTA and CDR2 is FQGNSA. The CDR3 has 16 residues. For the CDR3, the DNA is TGTGCCAGCAGCTTAGAACCTCAGGGTATCGAGTACGGCTACACCTTC. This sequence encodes CASSLEPQGIEYGYTF.

The CDR3 DNA sequence: TGTGCCATCAGTGACCCGGACATCTCCTACGAGCAGTACTTC. Translation gives CAISDPDISYEQYF. This rearrangement joins TRBV10-3 to TRBJ2-7; tentatively, D is TRBD1 (5 bases). From germline, CDR1 is ENHRY and CDR2 SYGVKD. The V end lost 3 bases, the J end lost 0 bases, and 9 bases lay between the germline ends. The CDR3 sequence is 14 residues long.

The CDR3 region has the DNA TGTGCCACCAGTGGGTCGTCCGGGAACTATGGCTACACCTTC. It specifies CATSGSSGNYGYTF. This chain connects TRBV24-1 to TRBJ1-2, with unresolved D. V dropped 5 bases and J dropped 2 bases, with 11 bases sitting between them. Per the germline V gene, CDR1 is KGHDR and CDR2 is SFDVKD. This CDR3 has 14 residues.

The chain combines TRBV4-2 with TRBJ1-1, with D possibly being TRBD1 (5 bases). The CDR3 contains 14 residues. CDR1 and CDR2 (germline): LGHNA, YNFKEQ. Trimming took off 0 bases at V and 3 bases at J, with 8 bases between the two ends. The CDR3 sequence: CASSQEVRDTEAFF. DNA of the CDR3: TGTGCCAGCAGCCAAGAAGTCAGGGACACTGAAGCTTTCTTT.

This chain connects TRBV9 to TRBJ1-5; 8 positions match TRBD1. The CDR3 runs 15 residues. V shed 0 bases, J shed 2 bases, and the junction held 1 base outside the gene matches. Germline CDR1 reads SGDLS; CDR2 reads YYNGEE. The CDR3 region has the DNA TGTGCCAGCAGCGTAGGGGGACAGGGCAATCAGCCCCAGCATTTT. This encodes CASSVGGQGNQPQHF.

CDR3 in DNA: TGCAGCGTGGGGACAGCTGGGGAGCCCCAGCATTTT. Amino acids: CSVGTAGEPQHF. J is TRBJ1-5 and V is TRBV29-1; 7 bases align to TRBD1. Germline trimming cut 6 bases from V and 8 bases from J; bases unmatched to any gene: 7. Germline lookup yields CDR1 SQVTM and CDR2 ANQGSEA. The CDR3 length is 12 residues.

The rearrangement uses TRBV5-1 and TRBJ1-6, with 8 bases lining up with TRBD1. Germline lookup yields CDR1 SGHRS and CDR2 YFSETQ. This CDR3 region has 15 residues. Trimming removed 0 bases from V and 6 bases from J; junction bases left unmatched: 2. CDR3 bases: TGCGCCAGCAGCTTGGCCGGACAGGGTAATTCACCCCTCCACTTT. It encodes CASSLAGQGNSPLHF.

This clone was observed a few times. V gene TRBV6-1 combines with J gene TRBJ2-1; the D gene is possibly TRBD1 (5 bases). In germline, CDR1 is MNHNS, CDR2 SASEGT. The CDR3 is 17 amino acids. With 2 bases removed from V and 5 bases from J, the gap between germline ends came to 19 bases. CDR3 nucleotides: TGTGCCAGCAGTGAATGGGGTCCAGGGTCGTACAACAATGAGCAGTTCTTC. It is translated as CASSEWGPGSYNNEQFF.

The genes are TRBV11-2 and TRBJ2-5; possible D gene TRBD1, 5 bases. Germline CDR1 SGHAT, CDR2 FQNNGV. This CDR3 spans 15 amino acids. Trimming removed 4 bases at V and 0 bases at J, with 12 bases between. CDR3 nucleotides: TGTGCCAGCAGCTGGCTCTCAGGGTACCAAGAGACCCAGTACTTC. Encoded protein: CASSWLSGYQETQYF.

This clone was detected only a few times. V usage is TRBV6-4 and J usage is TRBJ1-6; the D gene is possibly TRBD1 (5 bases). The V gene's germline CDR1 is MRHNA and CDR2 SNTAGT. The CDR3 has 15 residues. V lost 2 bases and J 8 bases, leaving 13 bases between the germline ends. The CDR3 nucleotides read TGTGCCAGCAGTGACACAGGCCACGGGTATTCACCCCTCCACTTT. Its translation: CASSDTGHGYSPLHF.

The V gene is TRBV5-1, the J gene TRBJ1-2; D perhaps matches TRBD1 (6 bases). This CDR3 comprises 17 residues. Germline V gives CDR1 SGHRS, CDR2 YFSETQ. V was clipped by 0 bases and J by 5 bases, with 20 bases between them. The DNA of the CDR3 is TGCGCCAGCAGCTTGGGAGGATCCGGACAGAGCACTTATGGCTACACCTTC. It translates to CASSLGGSGQSTYGYTF.

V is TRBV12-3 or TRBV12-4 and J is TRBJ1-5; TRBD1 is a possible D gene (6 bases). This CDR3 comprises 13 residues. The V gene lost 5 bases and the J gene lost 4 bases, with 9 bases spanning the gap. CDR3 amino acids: CASSMGANQPQHF. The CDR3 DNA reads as TGTGCCAGCAGTATGGGGGCAAATCAGCCCCAGCATTTT.

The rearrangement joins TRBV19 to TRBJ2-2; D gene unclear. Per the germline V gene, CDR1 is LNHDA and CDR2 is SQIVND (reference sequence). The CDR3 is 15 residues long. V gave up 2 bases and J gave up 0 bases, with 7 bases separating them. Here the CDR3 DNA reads TGTGCCAGTAGTATAAGAGACACGAACACCGGGGAGCTGTTTTTT. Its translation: CASSIRDTNTGELFF. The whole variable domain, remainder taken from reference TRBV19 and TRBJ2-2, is DGGITQSPKYLFRKEGQNVTLSCEQNLNHDAMYWYRQDPGQGLRLIYYSQIVNDFQKGDIAEGYSVSREKKESFPLTVTSAQKNPTAFYLCASSIRDTNTGELFFGEGSRLTVL.

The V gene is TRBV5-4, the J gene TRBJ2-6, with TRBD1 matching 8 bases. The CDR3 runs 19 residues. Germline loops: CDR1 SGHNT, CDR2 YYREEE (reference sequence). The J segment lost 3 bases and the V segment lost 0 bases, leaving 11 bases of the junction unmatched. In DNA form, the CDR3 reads TGTGCCAGCAGCTTGGCGCTCGGGGCAGGGGGCTTTGGGGCCAACGTCCTGACTTTC. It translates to CASSLALGAGGFGANVLTF. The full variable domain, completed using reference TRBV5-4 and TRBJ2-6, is ETGVTQSPTHLIKTRGQQVTLRCSSQSGHNTVSWYQQALGQGPQFIFQYYREEENGRGNFPPRFSGLQFPNYSSELNVNALELDDSALYLCASSLALGAGGFGANVLTFGAGSRLTVL.

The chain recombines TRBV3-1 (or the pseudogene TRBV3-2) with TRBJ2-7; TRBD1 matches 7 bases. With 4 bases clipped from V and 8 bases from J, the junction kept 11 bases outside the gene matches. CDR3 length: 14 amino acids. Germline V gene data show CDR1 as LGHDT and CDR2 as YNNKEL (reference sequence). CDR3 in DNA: TGTGCCAGCAGCCCCCGACAGGGAAACTATAAGCAGTACTTC. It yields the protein CASSPRQGNYKQYF.

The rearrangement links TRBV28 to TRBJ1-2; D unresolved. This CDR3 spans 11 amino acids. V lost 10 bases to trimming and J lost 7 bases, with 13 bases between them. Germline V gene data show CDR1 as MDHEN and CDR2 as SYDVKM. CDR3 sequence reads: CAIKNGLGYTF. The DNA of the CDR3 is TGTGCCATCAAAAATGGGCTTGGCTACACCTTC.

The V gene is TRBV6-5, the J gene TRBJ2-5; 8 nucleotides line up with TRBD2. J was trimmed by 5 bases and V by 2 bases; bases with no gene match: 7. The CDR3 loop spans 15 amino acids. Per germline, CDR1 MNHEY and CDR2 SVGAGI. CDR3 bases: TGTGCCAGCAGTTACGAGCGGGAGTCATGGGAGACCCAGTACTTC. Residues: CASSYERESWETQYF.

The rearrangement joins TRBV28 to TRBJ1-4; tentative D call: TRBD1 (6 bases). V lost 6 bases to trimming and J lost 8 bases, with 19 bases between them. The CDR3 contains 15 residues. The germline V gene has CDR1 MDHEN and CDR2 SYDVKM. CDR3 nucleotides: TGTGCCAGCAGCTCTGGTGGGGGGGCAAGGGAAAAACTGTTTTTT. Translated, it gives CASSSGGGAREKLFF.

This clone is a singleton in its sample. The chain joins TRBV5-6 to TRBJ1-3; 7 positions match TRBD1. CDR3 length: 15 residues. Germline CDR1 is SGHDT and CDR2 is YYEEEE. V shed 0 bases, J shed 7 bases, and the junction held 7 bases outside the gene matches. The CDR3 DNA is TGTGCCAGCAGCTTGGACAGGGGAAGACTGAACACCATATATTTT. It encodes CASSLDRGRLNTIYF.

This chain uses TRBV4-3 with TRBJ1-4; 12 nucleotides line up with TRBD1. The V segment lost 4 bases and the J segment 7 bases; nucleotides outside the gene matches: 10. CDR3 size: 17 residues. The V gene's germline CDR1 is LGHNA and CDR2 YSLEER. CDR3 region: CASSLQSSGQGAEKLFF. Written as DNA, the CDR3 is TGCGCCAGCAGCCTTCAATCATCGGGACAGGGGGCTGAAAAACTGTTTTTT.